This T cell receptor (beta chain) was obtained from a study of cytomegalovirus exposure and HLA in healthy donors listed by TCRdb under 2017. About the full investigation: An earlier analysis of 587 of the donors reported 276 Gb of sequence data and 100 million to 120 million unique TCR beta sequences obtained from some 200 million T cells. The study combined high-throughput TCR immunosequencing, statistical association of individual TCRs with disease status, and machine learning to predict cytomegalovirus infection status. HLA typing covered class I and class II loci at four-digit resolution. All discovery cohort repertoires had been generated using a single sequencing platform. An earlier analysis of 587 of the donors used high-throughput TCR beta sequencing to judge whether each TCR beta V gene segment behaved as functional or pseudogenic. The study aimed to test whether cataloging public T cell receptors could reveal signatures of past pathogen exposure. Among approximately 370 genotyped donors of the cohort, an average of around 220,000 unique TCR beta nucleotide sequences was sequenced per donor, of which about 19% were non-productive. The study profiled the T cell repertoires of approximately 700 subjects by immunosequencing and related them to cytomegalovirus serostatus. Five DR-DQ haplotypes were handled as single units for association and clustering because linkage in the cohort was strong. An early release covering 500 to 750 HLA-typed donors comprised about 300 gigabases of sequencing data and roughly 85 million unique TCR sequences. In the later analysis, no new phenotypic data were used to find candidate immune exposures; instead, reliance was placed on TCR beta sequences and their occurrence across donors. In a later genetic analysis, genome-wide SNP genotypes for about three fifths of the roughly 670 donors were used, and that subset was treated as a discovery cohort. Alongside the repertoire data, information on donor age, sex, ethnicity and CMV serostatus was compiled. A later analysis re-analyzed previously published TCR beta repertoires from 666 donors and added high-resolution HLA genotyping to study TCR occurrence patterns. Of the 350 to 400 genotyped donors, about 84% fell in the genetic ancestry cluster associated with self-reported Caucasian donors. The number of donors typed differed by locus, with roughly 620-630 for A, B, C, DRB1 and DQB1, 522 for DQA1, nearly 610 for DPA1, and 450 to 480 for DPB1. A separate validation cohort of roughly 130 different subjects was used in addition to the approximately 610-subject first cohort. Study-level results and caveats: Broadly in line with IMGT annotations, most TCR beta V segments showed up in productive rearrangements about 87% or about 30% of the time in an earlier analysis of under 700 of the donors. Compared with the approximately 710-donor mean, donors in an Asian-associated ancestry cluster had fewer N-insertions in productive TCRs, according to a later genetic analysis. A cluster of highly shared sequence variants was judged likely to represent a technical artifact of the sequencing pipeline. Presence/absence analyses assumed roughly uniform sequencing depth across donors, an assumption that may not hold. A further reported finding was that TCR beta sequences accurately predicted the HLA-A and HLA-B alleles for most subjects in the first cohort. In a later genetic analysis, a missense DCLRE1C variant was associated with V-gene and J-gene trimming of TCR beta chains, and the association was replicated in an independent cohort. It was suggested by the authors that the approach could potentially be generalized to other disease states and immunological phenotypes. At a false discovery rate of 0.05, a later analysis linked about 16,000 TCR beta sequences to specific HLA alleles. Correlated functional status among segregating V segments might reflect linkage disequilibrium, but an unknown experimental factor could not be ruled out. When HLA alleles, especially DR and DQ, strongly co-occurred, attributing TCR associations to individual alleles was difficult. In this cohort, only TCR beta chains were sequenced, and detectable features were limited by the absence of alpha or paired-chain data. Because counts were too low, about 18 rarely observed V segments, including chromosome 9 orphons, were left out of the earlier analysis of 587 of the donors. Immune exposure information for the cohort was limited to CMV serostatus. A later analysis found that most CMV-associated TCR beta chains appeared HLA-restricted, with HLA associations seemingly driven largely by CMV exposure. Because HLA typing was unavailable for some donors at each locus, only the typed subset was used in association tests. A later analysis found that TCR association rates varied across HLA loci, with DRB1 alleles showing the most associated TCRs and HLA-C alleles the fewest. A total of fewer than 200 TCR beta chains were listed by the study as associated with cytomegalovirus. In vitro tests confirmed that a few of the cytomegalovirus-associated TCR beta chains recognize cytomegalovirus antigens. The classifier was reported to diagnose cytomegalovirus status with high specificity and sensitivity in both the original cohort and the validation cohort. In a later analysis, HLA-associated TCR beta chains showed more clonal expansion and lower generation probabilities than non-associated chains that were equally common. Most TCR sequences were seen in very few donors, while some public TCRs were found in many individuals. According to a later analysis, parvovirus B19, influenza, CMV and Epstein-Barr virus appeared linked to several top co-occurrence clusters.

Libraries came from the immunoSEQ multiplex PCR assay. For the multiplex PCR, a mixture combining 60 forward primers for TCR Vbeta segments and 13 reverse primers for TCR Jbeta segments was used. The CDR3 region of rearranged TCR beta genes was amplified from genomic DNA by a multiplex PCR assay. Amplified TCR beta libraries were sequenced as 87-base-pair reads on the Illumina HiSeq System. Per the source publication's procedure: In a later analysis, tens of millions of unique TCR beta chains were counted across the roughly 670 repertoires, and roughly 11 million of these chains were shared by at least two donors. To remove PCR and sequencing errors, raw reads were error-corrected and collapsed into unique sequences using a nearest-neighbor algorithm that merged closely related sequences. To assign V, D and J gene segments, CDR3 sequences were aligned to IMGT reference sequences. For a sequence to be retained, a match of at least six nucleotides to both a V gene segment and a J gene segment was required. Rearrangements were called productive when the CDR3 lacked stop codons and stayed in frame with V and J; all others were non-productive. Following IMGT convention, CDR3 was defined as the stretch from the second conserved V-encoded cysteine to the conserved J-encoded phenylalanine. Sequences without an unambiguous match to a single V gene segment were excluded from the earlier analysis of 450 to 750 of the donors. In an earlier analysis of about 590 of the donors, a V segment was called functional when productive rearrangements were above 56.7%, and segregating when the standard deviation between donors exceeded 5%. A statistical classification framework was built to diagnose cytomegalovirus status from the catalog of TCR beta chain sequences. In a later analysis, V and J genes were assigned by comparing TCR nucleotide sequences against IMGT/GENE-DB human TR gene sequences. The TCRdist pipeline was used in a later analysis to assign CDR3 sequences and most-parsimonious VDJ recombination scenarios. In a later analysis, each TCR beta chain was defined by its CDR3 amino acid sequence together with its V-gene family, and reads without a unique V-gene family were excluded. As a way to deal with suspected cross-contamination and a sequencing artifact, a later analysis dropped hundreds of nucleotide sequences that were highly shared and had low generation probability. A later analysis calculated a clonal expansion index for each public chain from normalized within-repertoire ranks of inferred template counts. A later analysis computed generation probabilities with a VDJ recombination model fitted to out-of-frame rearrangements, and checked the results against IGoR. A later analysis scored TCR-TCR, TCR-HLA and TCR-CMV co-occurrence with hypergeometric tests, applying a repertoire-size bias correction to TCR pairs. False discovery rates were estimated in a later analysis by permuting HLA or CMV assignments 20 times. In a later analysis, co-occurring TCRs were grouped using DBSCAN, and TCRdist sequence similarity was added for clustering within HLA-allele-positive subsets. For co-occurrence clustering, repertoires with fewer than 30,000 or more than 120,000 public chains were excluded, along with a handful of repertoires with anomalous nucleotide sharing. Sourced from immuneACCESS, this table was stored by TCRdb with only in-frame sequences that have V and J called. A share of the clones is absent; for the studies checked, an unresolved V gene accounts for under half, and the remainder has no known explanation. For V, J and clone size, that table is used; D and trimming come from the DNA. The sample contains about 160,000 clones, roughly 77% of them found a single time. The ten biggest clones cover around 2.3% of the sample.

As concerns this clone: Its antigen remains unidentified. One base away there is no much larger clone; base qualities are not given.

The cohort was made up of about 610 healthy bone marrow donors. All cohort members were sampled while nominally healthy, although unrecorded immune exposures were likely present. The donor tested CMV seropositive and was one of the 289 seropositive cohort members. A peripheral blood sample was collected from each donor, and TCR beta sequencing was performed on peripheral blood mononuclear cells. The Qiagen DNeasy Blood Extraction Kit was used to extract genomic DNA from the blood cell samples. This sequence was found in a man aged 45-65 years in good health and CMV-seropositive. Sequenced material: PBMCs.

The CDR3 corresponds to CASSQGVTGNGNTIYF. The bases are TGCGCCAGCAGCCAAGGCGTCACAGGGAACGGAAACACCATATATTTT. The rearrangement combines TRBV4-3 with TRBJ1-3; the D region possibly corresponds to TRBD1 (6 bases align). The CDR3 measures 16 amino acids from cysteine to phenylalanine. Left in the record is the CDR3 DNA by itself, 48 bases read in frame from the first base. V is reduced by 1 base and J by 4 bases, leaving a spacing of 14 bases between them. The germline V gene provides CDR1 LGHNA and CDR2 YSLEER.